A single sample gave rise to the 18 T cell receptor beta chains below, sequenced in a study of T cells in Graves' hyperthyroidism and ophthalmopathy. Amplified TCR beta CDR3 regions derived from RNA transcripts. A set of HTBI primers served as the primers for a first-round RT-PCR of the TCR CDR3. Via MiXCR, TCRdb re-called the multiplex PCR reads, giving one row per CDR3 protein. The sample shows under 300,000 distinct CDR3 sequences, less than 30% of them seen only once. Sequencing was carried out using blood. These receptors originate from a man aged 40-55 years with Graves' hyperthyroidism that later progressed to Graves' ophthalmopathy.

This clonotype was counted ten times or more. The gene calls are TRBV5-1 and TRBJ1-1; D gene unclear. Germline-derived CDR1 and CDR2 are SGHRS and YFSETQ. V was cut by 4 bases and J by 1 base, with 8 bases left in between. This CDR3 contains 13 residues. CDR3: CASSVDWNTEAFF. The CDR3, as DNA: TGCGCCAGCAGCGTGGATTGGAACACTGAAGCTTTCTTT.

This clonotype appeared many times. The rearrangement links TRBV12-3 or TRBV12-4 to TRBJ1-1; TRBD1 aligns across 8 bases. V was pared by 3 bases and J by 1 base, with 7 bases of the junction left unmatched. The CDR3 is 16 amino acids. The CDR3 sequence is CASSFLTGVGNTEAFF. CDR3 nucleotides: TGTGCCAGCAGTTTTCTGACAGGGGTTGGGAACACTGAAGCTTTCTTT.

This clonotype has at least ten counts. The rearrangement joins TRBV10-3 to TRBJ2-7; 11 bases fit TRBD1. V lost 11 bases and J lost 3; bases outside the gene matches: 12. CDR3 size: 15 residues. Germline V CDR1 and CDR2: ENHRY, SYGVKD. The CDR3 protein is CAVALGDRGFYEQYF. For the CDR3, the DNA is TGTGCCGTCGCCCTTGGGGACAGGGGGTTCTACGAGCAGTACTTC.

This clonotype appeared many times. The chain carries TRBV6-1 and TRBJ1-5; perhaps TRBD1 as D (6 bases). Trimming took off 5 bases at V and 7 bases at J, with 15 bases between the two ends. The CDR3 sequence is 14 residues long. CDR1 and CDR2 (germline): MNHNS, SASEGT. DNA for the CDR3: TGTGCCAGCAGTACGACAAGGGGGGTCCAGCCCCAGCATTTT. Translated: CASSTTRGVQPQHF.

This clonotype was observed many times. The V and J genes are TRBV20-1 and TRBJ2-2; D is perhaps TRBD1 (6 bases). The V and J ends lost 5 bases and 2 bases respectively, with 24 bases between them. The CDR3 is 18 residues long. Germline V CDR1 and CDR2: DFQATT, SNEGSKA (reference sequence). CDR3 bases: TGCAGTGCTGGGGGTTGGTTGGTAGAGGACAGCAACACCGGGGAGCTGTTTTTT. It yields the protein CSAGGWLVEDSNTGELFF.

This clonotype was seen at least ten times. Written as DNA, the CDR3 is TGTGCCAGCAGTTTGAGGAGGGGAAAAGAGACCCAGTACTTC. This encodes CASSLRRGKETQYF. The chain employs TRBV27 and TRBJ2-5, with D perhaps matching TRBD2 (6 bases). The CDR3 is made up of 14 amino acids. Germline V CDR1 and CDR2: MNHEY, SMNVEV (reference sequence). The ends were cut back, 3 bases at V and 3 bases at J, with 11 bases in the middle.

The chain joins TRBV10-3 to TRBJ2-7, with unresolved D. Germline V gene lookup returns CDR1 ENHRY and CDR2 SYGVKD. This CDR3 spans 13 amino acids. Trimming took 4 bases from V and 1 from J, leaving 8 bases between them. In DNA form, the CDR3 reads TGTGCCATCAGTGCCGGTGCGTCCTACGAGCAGTACTTC. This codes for CAISAGASYEQYF.

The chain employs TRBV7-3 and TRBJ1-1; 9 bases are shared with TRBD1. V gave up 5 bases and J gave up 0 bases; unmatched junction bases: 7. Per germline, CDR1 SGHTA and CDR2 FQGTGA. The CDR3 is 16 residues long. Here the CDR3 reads CASSPQGQGMNTEAFF. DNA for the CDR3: TGTGCCAGCAGCCCCCAAGGACAGGGGATGAACACTGAAGCTTTCTTT.

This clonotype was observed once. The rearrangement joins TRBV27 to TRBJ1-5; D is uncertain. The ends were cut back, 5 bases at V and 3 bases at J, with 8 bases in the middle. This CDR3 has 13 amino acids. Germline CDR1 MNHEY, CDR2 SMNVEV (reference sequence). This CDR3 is CASSVAYNQPQHF. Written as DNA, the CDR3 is TGTGCCAGCAGTGTAGCCTACAATCAGCCCCAGCATTTT.

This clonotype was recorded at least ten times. The CDR3 loop is CASSWSGGLGETQYF. The DNA for the CDR3 is TGTGCCAGCAGTTGGAGTGGGGGCTTGGGGGAGACCCAGTACTTC. This chain joins TRBV12-3 or TRBV12-4 and TRBJ2-5, with D possibly matching TRBD1 (6 bases). The CDR3 extends over 15 amino acids. V dropped 4 bases and J dropped 5 bases, with 17 bases sitting between them.

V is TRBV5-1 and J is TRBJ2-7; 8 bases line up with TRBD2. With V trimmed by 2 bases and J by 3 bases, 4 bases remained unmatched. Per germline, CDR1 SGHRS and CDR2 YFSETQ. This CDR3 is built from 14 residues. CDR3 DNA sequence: TGCGCCAGCAGCTTTAGCGGGACTTTCTACGAGCAGTACTTC. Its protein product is CASSFSGTFYEQYF.

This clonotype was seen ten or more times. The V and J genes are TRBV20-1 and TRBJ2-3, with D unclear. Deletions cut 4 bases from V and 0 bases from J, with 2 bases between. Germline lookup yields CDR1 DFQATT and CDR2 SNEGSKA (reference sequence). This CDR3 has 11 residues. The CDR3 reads CSATSTDTQYF. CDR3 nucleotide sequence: TGCAGTGCTACTAGCACAGATACGCAGTATTTT.

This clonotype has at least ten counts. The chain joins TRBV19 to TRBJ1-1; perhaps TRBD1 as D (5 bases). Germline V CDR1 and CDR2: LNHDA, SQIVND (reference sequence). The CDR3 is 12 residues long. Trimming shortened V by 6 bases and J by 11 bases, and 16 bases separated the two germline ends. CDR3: CASSPGLGDAFF. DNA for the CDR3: TGTGCCAGTAGCCCTGGTCTGGGGGACGCTTTCTTT.

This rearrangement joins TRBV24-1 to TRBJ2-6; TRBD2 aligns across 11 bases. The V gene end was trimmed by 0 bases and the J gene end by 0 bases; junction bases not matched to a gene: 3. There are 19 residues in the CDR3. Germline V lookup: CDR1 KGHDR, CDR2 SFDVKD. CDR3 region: CATSDLMGLADSGANVLTF. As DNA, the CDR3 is TGTGCCACCAGTGATTTGATGGGACTAGCGGACTCTGGGGCCAACGTCCTGACTTTC.

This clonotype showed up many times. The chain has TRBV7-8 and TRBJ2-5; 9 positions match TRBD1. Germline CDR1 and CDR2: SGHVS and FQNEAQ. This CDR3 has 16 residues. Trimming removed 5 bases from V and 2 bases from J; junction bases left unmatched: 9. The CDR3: CASSLRQGVVQETQYF. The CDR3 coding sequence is TGTGCCAGCAGCCTGAGACAGGGGGTAGTTCAAGAGACCCAGTACTTC.

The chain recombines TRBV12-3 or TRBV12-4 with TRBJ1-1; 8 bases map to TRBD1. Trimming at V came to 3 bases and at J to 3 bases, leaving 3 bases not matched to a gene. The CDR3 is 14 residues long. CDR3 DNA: TGTGCCAGCAGTTTGGTGACAGGGGACACTGAAGCTTTCTTT. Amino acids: CASSLVTGDTEAFF.

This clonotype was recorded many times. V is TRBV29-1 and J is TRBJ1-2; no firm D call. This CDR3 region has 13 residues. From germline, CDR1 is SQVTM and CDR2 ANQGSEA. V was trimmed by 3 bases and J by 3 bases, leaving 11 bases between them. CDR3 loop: CSVEDPKYYGYTF. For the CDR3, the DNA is TGCAGCGTTGAGGACCCCAAGTACTATGGCTACACCTTC.

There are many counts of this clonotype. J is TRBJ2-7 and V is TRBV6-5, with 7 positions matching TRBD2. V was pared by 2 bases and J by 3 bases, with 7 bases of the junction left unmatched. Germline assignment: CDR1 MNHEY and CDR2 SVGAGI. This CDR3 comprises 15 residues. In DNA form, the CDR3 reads TGTGCCAGCAGTTACCGCCTAGCGGCCTTCTACGAGCAGTACTTC. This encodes CASSYRLAAFYEQYF.